This T cell receptor beta chain derives from a study of blood T cell repertoires in COVID-19. TCRdb keeps only in-frame clones here, not all; method: immunoSEQ multiplex PCR. This table has 320,000 or so clones, over 70% appearing once. This CDR3 region has 16 residues. V lost 0 bases to trimming and J lost 5 bases; unmatched junction nucleotides: 9. The germline V gene encodes CDR1 SGDLS and CDR2 YYNGEE. Sequencing was done on a sample of PBMCs or T cells enriched from blood (not recorded which). V gene TRBV9 combines with J gene TRBJ1-2, with 8 positions matching TRBD1. This TCR was sampled from a man in his thirties or forties who had recovered from COVID-19. Here the CDR3 DNA reads TGTGCCAGCAGCGTAGCCAGGACAGGGCTTGGGTATGGCTACACCTTC. Its protein is CASSVARTGLGYGYTF.